The clone carrying this T cell receptor (beta chain) has a count of ten or more. The antigen is undetermined. The sample originates from a study of CD8 T cells in ankylosing spondylitis. Whole-study results and caveats: A motif of fewer than ten highly homologous TCR beta variants was seen as apparently characteristic of ankylosing spondylitis blood.

The CDR3 is made up of 13 amino acids. V was clipped by 4 bases and J by 3 bases, with 10 bases between them. One entry per CDR3 protein, called by TCRdb with MiXCR from the 5' RACE reads. Counted here are fewer than 550,000 distinct CDR3 sequences, 5.3% occurring once; the ten biggest clones make up approximately 4%. The sequenced sample consisted of blood, either unsorted or a sorted T cell fraction (not recorded which). The clonotype comes from a male donor with ankylosing spondylitis. The V call is TRBV12-3 or TRBV12-4, the J call TRBJ2-7; D is uncertain. This chain's CDR3 is CASSYRLFYEQYF. The CDR3 DNA sequence: TGTGCCAGCAGTTACAGACTTTTCTACGAGCAGTACTTC.